This TCR beta chain was sequenced in a study of shared clonotypes between healthy human individuals. The CDR3 sequence is 16 residues long. CDR1 and CDR2 (germline): WSHSY, SAAADI. V lost 3 bases to trimming and J lost 4 bases, with 18 bases between them. Profiling relied on immunoSEQ multiplex PCR, and the TCRdb table lists in-frame clones only, not all of them. The table records millions of clones, approximately 94% of them present only once. Only Caucasian adults living in Nashville, Tennessee made up the donor group. The material sequenced was naive CD4+ T cells sorted from blood. Subset noted: CD45RA+ positively selected. The origin of this receptor is a man between 18 and 29 years old in good health. V gene TRBV10-2 combines with J gene TRBJ2-5, with a tentative D call TRBD2 (7 bases). CDR3 sequence reads: CASSELMGGATETQYF. CDR3 nucleotides: TGCGCCAGCAGTGAATTGATGGGGGGGGCCACAGAGACCCAGTACTTC.